This T cell receptor beta chain is drawn from a study of blood T cell repertoires in COVID-19. The CDR3 covers 14 residues. V dropped 2 bases and J dropped 6 bases, with 11 bases sitting between them. From germline, CDR1 is SEHNR and CDR2 FQNEAQ (reference sequence). The sample holds one count of this clone. Libraries were prepared by immunoSEQ multiplex PCR; TCRdb keeps only in-frame clonotypes and omits some of them. The table lists around 190,000 clones, about 83% of them singletons. The material sequenced was PBMCs or T cells enriched from blood (not recorded which). This TCR came from a man aged 35 to 55 with acute COVID-19. The V call is TRBV7-9, the J call TRBJ1-5; possibly TRBD1 for D (5 bases). CDR3 nucleotide sequence: TGTGCCAGCAGCTTATTAGGGGAGGGTCAGCCCCAGCATTTT. Its protein product is CASSLLGEGQPQHF.